This T cell receptor beta chain was observed in a study of regulatory T cells in long-lasting Graves disease. Time point of the sample: newly diagnosed GD, antithyroid drugs for less than 3 months. The TCR library was made from RNA extracted from PBMCs. Both iRepertoire HTBI primers and Arm-PCR of CDR3 regions were used to build the TCR beta libraries. MiXCR was run by TCRdb on the multiplex PCR reads, yielding one entry per CDR3 protein. The sample lists approximately 360,000 distinct CDR3 sequences; 10% to 15% were seen once. Germline CDR1 reads SGHAT; CDR2 reads FQNNGV. Trimming stripped 5 bases from V and 2 bases from J, with 10 bases between. This CDR3 is built from 15 residues. Ten or more counts support this clonotype. The data also belong to a second study, concerning T cells in Graves' hyperthyroidism and ophthalmopathy.

The receptor's source is a woman aged 18 to 35 with Graves disease. Specimen: peripheral blood mononuclear cells (PBMCs), collected at new diagnosis, from a patient treated with antithyroid drugs. The chain is built from TRBV11-2 and TRBJ1-6; D is unclear. The CDR3 loop is CASSQVGTYNSPLHF. The CDR3 bases are TGTGCCAGCAGCCAGGTCGGGACCTATAATTCACCCCTCCACTTT.